The sequence of this T cell receptor beta chain was determined in a study of brain T cells in children with intractable seizures. The CDR3 runs 15 residues. Germline V gene data show CDR1 as SGHRS and CDR2 as YFSETQ. V was shortened by 1 base and J by 2 bases, with 10 bases between the two germline ends. Clones were sequenced by immunoSEQ multiplex PCR, and TCRdb holds only the in-frame ones, with some missing. The sample includes around 100,000 clones, approximately 94% of them seen just once. The clonotype originates from a boy younger than two with hemimegalencephaly and intractable seizures. This chain joins TRBV5-1 and TRBJ2-1; possibly TRBD2 for D (6 bases). Sequencing was performed on peripheral blood, taken at surgery. For the CDR3, the DNA is TGCGCCAGCAGCTTGCTAGCGCCAGCCTACAATGAGCAGTTCTTC. Translation gives CASSLLAPAYNEQFF.